This TCR beta chain derives from a study of T-cell reconstitution after alpha-beta-depleted transplantation in children. During its preparation, the TCRbeta library received unique molecular identifiers. TCRdb fed the PCR reads into MiXCR, producing one record per CDR3 protein. Counted here are over 400,000 distinct CDR3 sequences, approximately 12% occurring once; the ten biggest clones make up approximately 5.4%. This clonotype occurred a few times. The sequence derives from a human donor who donated a stem cell graft to a child with combined immunodeficiency. The sample was PBMCs from the stem cell graft donor, taken from the stem cell graft.

In nucleotides, the CDR3 is TGTGCCAGCAGTTACTCGATAGGACTAGCGGGAGGGCCCATCCACAATGAGCAGTTCTTC. Translating it yields CASSYSIGLAGGPIHNEQFF. This chain joins TRBV6-2 or TRBV6-3 and TRBJ2-1; 15 positions match TRBD2. CDR1 MNHEY and CDR2 SVGEGT come from the germline V gene. The CDR3 has 20 residues. The V gene end was trimmed by 0 bases and the J gene end by 5 bases; junction bases not matched to a gene: 11.